This is a list of T cell receptor beta chains from one sample in a study of shared clonotypes between healthy human individuals. The repertoire was sequenced with immunoSEQ multiplex PCR; TCRdb's copy has only in-frame clones and lacks some. Among a few hundred thousand clones listed, 87% were seen once. The specimen was memory CD8+ T cells sorted from blood. Receptor source: a man between 18 and 29 years old in good health. Each CDR3 is given with its conserved first and last residue. D genes are given only for firm matches. The size field is filled for only some rows; it gives once, few, many or a size class.

j_call v_call d_call clone_size cdr3_aa cdr3_nt
TRBJ2-5 TRBV5-6 TRBD2 NA CASSPVGGGAETQYF TGTGCCAGCAGCCCCGTGGGCGGGGGGGCTGAGACCCAGTACTTC
TRBJ1-2 TRBV6-5 NA NA CASSYAGDGYTF TGTGCCAGCAGTTACGCGGGGGATGGCTACACCTTC
TRBJ2-1 TRBV4-2 NA once CASSQDWTYEQFF TGTGCCAGCAGCCAAGACTGGACTTATGAGCAGTTCTTC
TRBJ1-2 TRBV11-2 NA NA CASSPLRQPYGYTF TGTGCCAGCAGCCCGCTCCGACAGCCCTATGGCTACACCTTC
TRBJ1-5 TRBV27 NA NA CASSLWFSGAQPQHF TGTGCCAGCAGTTTATGGTTTTCGGGGGCTCAGCCCCAGCATTTT
TRBJ1-4 TRBV7-9 NA NA CASSSKIGPIEKLFF TGTGCCAGCAGCTCGAAGATAGGACCGATAGAAAAACTGTTTTTT
TRBJ1-2 TRBV9 NA few CASSVGLGINYGYTF TGTGCCAGCAGCGTAGGGTTGGGGATTAACTATGGCTACACCTTC
TRBJ1-1 TRBV5-1 NA NA CASSPLGGSTEAFF TGCGCCAGCAGCCCACTTGGGGGTAGCACTGAAGCTTTCTTT
TRBJ2-7 TRBV27 NA once CASSLRGSYEQYF TGTGCCAGCAGTTTGAGGGGATCCTACGAGCAGTACTTC
TRBJ2-3 TRBV5-1 NA NA CASSYRQSPSTDTQYF TGCGCCAGCAGCTATCGCCAAAGTCCTAGCACAGATACGCAGTATTTT
TRBJ2-4 TRBV5-4 TRBD2 NA CASRKSSGVRDKNIQYF TGTGCCAGCAGAAAATCTAGCGGGGTTCGGGACAAAAACATTCAGTACTTC
TRBJ2-7 TRBV14 NA NA CASSQDPLSWQYF TGTGCCAGCAGCCAAGACCCTCTAAGTTGGCAGTACTTC
TRBJ2-7 TRBV4-1 TRBD2 NA CASSQVGGPEQYF TGCGCCAGCAGCCAAGTGGGAGGGCCCGAGCAGTACTTC